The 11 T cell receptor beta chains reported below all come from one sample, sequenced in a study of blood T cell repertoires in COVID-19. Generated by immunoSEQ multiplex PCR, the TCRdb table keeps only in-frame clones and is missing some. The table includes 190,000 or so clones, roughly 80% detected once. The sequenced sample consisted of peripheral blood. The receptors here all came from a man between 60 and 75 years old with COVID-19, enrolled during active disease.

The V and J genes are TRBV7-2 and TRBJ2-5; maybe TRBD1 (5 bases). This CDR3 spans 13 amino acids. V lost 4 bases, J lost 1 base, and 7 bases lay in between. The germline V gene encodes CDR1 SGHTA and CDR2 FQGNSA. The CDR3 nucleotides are TGTGCCAGCAGCTGGGGCTTCCAAGAGACCCAGTACTTC. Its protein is CASSWGFQETQYF.

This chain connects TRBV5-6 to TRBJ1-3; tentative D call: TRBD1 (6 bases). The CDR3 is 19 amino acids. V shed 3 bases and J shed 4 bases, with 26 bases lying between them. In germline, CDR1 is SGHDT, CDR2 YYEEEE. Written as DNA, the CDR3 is TGTGCCAGCAGCTCGACTGAAATAAACAGGGTAATCTGGGGAAACACCATATATTTT. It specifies CASSSTEINRVIWGNTIYF.

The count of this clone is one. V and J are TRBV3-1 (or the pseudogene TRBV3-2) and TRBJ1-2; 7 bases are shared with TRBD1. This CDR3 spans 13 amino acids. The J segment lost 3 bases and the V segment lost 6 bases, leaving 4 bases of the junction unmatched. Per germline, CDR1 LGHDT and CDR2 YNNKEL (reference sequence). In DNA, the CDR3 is TGTGCCAGCAGAGCCAGGGGGTACTATGGCTACACCTTC. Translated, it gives CASRARGYYGYTF.

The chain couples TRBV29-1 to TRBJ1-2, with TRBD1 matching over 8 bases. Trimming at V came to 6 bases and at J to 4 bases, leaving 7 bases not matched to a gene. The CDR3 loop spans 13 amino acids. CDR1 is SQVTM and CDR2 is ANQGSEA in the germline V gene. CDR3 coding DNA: TGCAGCGTGGACGGACAGGGATCCTATGGCTACACCTTC. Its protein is CSVDGQGSYGYTF. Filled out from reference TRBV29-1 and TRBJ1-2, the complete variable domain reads SAVISQKPSRDICQRGTSLTIQCQVDSQVTMMFWYRQQPGQSLTLIATANQGSEATYESGFVIDKFPISRPNLTFSTLTVSNMSPEDSSIYLCSVDGQGSYGYTFGSGTRLTVV.

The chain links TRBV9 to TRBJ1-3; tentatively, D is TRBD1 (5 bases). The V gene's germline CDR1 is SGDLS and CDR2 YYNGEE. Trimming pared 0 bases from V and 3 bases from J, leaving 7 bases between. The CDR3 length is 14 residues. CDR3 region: CASSVEGVGNTIYF. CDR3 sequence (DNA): TGTGCCAGCAGCGTAGAAGGGGTTGGAAACACCATATATTTT.

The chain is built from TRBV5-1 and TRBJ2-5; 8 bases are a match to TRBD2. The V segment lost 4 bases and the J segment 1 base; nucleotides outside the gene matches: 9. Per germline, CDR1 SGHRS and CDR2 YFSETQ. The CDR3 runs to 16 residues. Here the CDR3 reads CASSPGTSGSQETQYF. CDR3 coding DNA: TGCGCCAGCAGCCCAGGGACTAGTGGGTCCCAAGAGACCCAGTACTTC.

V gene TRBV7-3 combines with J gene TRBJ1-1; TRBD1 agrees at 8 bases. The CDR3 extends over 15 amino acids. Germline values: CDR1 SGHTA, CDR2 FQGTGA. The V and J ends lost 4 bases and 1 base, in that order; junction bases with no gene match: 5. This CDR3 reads CASSSTGDGNTEAFF. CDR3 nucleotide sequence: TGTGCCAGCAGCTCGACAGGGGACGGGAACACTGAAGCTTTCTTT.

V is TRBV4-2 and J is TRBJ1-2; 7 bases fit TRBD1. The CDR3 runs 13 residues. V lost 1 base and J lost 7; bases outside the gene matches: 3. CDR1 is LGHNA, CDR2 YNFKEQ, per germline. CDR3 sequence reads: CASSQVAGGGYTF. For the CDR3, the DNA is TGTGCCAGCAGCCAAGTTGCAGGGGGTGGCTACACCTTC.

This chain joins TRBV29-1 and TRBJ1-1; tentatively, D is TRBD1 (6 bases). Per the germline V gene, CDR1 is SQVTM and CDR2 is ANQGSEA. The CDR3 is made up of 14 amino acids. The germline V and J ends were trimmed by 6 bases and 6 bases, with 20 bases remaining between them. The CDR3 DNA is TGCAGCGTGGCACCTACAGGGCCAGGCTCTGAAGCTTTCTTT. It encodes CSVAPTGPGSEAFF.

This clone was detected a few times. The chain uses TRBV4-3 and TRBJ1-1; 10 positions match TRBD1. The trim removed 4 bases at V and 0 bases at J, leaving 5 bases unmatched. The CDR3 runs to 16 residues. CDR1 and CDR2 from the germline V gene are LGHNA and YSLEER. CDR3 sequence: CASSPGTGAMNTEAFF. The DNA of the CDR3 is TGCGCCAGCAGCCCTGGGACAGGGGCAATGAACACTGAAGCTTTCTTT.

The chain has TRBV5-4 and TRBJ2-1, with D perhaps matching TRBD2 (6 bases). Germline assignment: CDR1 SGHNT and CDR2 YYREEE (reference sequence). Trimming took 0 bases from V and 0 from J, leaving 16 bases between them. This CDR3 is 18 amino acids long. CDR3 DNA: TGTGCCAGCAGCTTGGGGAAGCTTGGCGGGGCCTCCTACAATGAGCAGTTCTTC. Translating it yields CASSLGKLGGASYNEQFF.